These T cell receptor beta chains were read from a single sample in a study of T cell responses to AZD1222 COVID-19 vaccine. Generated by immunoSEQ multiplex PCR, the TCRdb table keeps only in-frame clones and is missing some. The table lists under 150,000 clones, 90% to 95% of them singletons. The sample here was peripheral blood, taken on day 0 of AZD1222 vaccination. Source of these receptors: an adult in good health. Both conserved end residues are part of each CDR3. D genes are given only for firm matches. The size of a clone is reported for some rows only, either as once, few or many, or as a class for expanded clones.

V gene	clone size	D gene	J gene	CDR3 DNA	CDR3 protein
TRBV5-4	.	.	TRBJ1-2	TGTGCCAGCAGCTCTGTTGGCGGGGGGGCGTCGTATGGCTACACCTTC	CASSSVGGGASYGYTF
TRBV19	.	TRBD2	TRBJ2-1	TGTGCCAGTAGCGCCAGCATCCTTAGCGGGAGAAGGTACAATGAGCAGTTCTTC	CASSASILSGRRYNEQFF
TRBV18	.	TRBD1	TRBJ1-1	TGTGCCAGCTCACCCGCAGGGGGGAACACTGAAGCTTTCTTT	CASSPAGGNTEAFF
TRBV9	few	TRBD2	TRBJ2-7	TGTGCCAGCAGCGCAAGCGGGAGGACCGACGAGCAGTACTTC	CASSASGRTDEQYF
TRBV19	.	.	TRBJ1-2	TGTGCCAGTAGAAACAGGGATAACTATGGCTACACCTTC	CASRNRDNYGYTF
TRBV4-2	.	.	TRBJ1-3	TGTGCCAGCAGCCAAGATCAGGCAGGGACTGGAAACACCATATATTTT	CASSQDQAGTGNTIYF
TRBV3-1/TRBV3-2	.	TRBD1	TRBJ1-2	TGTGCCAGCAGCCATCCCAACAGGGGTAACTATGGCTACACCTTC	CASSHPNRGNYGYTF
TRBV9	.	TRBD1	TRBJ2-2	TGTGCCAGCAGTGACAGGGTCGCGAACACCGGGGAGCTGTTTTTT	CASSDRVANTGELFF
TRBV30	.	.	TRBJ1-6	TGTGCCTGGAGTGTACTGGGGCTTAATTCACCCCTCCACTTT	CAWSVLGLNSPLHF
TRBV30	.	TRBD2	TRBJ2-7	TGTGCCTGGATCGACGCTAAGGTCGCGGGAGTCTACGAGCAGTACTTC	CAWIDAKVAGVYEQYF
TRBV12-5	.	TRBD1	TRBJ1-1	TGTGCTAGTGGAAGACAGGGGAACACTGAAGCTTTCTTT	CASGRQGNTEAFF
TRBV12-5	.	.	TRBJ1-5	TGTGCTAGTGGTTTGAAGGTAGGCCAGCCCCAGCATTTT	CASGLKVGQPQHF
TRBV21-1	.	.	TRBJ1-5	TGTGCCAGCAGCAAGAGGGGTAGCAATCAGCCCCAGCATTTT	CASSKRGSNQPQHF
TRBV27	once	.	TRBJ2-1	TGTGCCAGCAGGGGCGGGAAGTCCTACAATGAGCAGTTCTTC	CASRGGKSYNEQFF
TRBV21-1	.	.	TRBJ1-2	TGTGCCAGCAGCGCCCAGGGGGGCTACTATGGCTACACCTTC	CASSAQGGYYGYTF
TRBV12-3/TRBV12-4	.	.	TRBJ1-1	TGTGCCAGCAGTTACGGGATCCTTGAAGCTTTCTTT	CASSYGILEAFF
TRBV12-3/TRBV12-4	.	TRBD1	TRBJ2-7	TGTGCCAGCACCCGGGACAGCAGCTACGAGCAGTACTTC	CASTRDSSYEQYF
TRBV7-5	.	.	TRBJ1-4	TGTGTCAGAAGCTTAATCAAGGACAGGACCTTTAATGAAAAACTGTTTTTT	CVRSLIKDRTFNEKLFF
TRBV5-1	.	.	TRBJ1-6	TGCGCCAGCAGCTTGGACAGGCTTTCACCCCTCCACTTT	CASSLDRLSPLHF
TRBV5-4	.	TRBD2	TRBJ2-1	TGTGCCAGCAGCTTGGGCCCTAGCGGGAGGAATAGGAATGAGCAGTTCTTC	CASSLGPSGRNRNEQFF
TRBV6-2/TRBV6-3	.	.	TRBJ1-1	TGTGCCAGCAGTTACGGGGGGGAAGCTTTCTTT	CASSYGGEAFF
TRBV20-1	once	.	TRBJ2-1	TGCAGTGCTAGCCACCACAATGAGCAGTTCTTC	CSASHHNEQFF
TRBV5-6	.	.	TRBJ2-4	TGTGCCAGCAGCTTGTCCCCCAGGGAAGACATTCAGTACTTC	CASSLSPREDIQYF
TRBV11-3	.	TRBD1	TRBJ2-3	TGTGCCAGCAGCCCAGGACAGGGGGAAGGTATAGATACGCAGTATTTT	CASSPGQGEGIDTQYF
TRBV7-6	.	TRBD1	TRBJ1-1	TGTGCCAGCAGCCACGAGGGGGCCAGGGCTTTCTTT	CASSHEGARAFF
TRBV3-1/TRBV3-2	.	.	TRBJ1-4	TGTGCCAGCAGCCAATGGGTCAGGGCTTCACGTAATGAAAAACTGTTTTTT	CASSQWVRASRNEKLFF
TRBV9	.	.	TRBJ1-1	TGTGCCAGCAGCCCCCTCTCCGAGAACACTGAAGCTTTCTTT	CASSPLSENTEAFF
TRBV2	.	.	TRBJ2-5	TGTGCCAGCAGTGATGGGTTTATTGGGACGACGTACCAAGAGACCCAGTACTTC	CASSDGFIGTTYQETQYF
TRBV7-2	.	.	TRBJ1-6	TGTGCCAGCAGCCCTCAGAGCTCCTATAATTCACCCCTCCACTTT	CASSPQSSYNSPLHF